This TCR beta chain was sequenced in a study of blood T cell repertoires in COVID-19. The overall study: Samples of COVID-19 (acute and convalescent) were obtained from the United States, Italy and Spain. Sources were T cells, B-cell-depleted T cells, or PBMCs; the material itself was cDNA or gDNA.

In the authors' methods: Counts of nucleated cells, estimated from reference gene primer amplification, were obtained. Libraries were prepared by immunoSEQ multiplex PCR; TCRdb keeps only in-frame clonotypes and omits some of them. The D gene and trimming were derived from the DNA, and the V and J assignments and clone size from that table. This sample carries under 150,000 clones, about 80% of them seen once, and the ten largest clones take over 6%. This clone was recorded once. The V end lost 6 bases, the J end lost 4 bases, and 15 bases lay between the germline ends. Per germline, CDR1 MNHEY and CDR2 SVGAGI. This CDR3 region has 14 residues.

Sequenced material: peripheral blood. This TCR derives from a man aged 65 to 79 with active or convalescent COVID-19. This chain links TRBV6-5 with TRBJ1-1; maybe TRBD1 (5 bases). The CDR3 is CASRTPQGGTEAFF. The CDR3 nucleotides are TGTGCCAGCAGAACCCCCCAGGGTGGCACTGAAGCTTTCTTT.